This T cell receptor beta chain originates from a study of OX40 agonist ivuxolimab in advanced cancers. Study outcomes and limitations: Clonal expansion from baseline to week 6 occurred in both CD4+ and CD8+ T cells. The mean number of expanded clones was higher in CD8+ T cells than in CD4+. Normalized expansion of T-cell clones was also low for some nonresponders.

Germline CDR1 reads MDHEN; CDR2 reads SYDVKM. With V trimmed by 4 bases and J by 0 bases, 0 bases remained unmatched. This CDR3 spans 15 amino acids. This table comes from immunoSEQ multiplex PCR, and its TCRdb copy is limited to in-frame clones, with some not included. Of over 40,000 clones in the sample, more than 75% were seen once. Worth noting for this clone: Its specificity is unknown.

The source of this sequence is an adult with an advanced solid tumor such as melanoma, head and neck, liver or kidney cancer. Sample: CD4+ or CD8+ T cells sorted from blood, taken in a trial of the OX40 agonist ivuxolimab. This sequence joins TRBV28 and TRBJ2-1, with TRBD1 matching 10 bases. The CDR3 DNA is TGTGCCAGCAGTTGGACAGGGGGCTCCTACAATGAGCAGTTCTTC. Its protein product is CASSWTGGSYNEQFF.